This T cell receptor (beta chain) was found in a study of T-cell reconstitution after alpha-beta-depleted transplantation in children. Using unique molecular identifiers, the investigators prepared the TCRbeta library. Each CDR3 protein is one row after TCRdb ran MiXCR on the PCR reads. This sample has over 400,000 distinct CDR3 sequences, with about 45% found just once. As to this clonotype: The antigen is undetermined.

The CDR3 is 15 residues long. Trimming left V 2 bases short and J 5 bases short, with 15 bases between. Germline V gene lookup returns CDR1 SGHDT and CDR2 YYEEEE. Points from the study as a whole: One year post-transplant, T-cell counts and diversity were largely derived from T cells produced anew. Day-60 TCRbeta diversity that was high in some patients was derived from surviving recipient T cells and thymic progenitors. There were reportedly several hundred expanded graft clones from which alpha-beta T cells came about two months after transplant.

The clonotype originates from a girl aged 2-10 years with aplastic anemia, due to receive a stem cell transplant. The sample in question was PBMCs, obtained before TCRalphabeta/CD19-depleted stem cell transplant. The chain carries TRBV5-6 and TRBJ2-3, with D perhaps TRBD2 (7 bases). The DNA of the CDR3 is TGTGCCAGCAGCTTACTCGGGGGGCGGGTAGATACGCAGTATTTT. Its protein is CASSLLGGRVDTQYF.